The 22 T cell receptor beta chains given below trace back to one sample, sequenced in a study of shared clonotypes between healthy human individuals (dated by TCRdb to about 2020). CD8 naive samples were obtained by positive selection for CCR7 among CD45RO-negative cells, yielding a CD45RA+CCR7+ population from which TemRA cells were excluded. The library relied on the immunoSEQ multiplex PCR assay. Imported from immuneACCESS, the table was reduced by TCRdb to in-frame sequences with V and J called. These copies leave out some clones; in studies compared against another copy, an unresolved V gene accounts for under half, and the cause of the remainder is not known. In this sample the table shows around 2.1 million clones, just over 90% of which occur a single time. The ten largest account for under 2% of the sample. The sequenced sample consisted of naive CD8+ T cells from PBMCs. The cell subset or site label here, explained by the study, means: CD45RA+CCR7+. These receptors all stem from a man younger than 30 in good health. Some clones in this sample may be carry-over from other donors' samples.

V usage is TRBV2 and J usage is TRBJ2-7; 12 bases line up with TRBD2. CDR1 is SNHLY and CDR2 is FYNNEI in the germline V gene. This CDR3 has 15 amino acids. Unmatched junction bases numbered 7, after V lost 8 bases and J lost 2 bases. The CDR3 sequence is CASYPLAGGTYEQYF. In DNA form, the CDR3 reads TGTGCCAGCTATCCACTAGCGGGAGGTACCTACGAGCAGTACTTC.

This chain connects TRBV7-9 to TRBJ2-7; 12 bases are shared with TRBD2. The V segment lost 4 bases and the J segment 6 bases; nucleotides outside the gene matches: 7. The germline V gene has CDR1 SEHNR and CDR2 FQNEAQ (reference sequence). The CDR3 extends over 15 amino acids. The CDR3 nucleotides are TGTGCCAGCAGCTCCGGACTAGCGGGATGGGGCGAGCAGTACTTC. Encoded protein: CASSSGLAGWGEQYF.

The chain links TRBV2 to TRBJ1-1, with 11 bases identical to TRBD1. Germline V gene lookup returns CDR1 SNHLY and CDR2 FYNNEI. The CDR3 contains 14 residues. J lost 4 bases, V lost 6 bases, and 4 bases had no gene match. The CDR3 sequence is CASRWTGGLTEAFF. The CDR3 bases are TGTGCCAGCAGGTGGACAGGGGGCCTCACTGAAGCTTTCTTT.

The chain combines TRBV7-9 with TRBJ1-2; 7 nucleotides line up with TRBD1. Germline V gene lookup returns CDR1 SEHNR and CDR2 FQNEAQ (reference sequence). The trim removed 1 base at V and 8 bases at J, leaving 10 bases unmatched. The CDR3 spans 15 residues. CDR3 sequence reads: CASSLGPGGEFGYTF. CDR3 nucleotide sequence: TGTGCCAGCAGCTTAGGTCCAGGGGGGGAGTTCGGCTACACCTTC. The full variable domain, completed using reference TRBV7-9 and TRBJ1-2, is DTGVSQNPRHKITKRGQNVTFRCDPISEHNRLYWYRQTLGQGPEFLTYFQNEAQLEKSRLLSDRFSAERPKGSFSTLEIQRTEQGDSAMYLCASSLGPGGEFGYTFGSGTRLTVV.

With regard to this clone: This same CDR3 is encoded by further DNA sequences in the sample. V usage is TRBV27 and J usage is TRBJ1-1, with TRBD1 matching over 9 bases. Trimming cost V 5 bases and J 0 bases; bases outside gene matches: 4. Germline V gene data show CDR1 as MNHEY and CDR2 as SMNVEV (reference sequence). There are 15 residues in the CDR3. CDR3 sequence (DNA): TGTGCCAGCAGTCTTACAGGGGGCATGAACACTGAAGCTTTCTTT. It is translated as CASSLTGGMNTEAFF.

This clone was recorded once. The J gene is TRBJ2-1, the V gene TRBV7-3; D unresolved. Germline V gene data show CDR1 as SGHTA and CDR2 as FQGTGA. Between the trimmed V and J ends, which lost 0 bases and 5 bases, there was a span of 14 bases. This CDR3 has 16 residues. The CDR3 DNA reads TGTGCCAGCAGCTTAACGAAAGCAGGTGATAACAATGAGCAGTTCTTC. Its translation: CASSLTKAGDNNEQFF.

This clone has just a few counts. Other DNA sequences in the sample encode the same CDR3. The V and J genes are TRBV7-9 and TRBJ1-5; D unresolved. V was trimmed by 1 base and J by 3 bases, leaving 7 bases between them. The CDR3 consists of 14 residues. Germline CDR1 reads SEHNR; CDR2 reads FQNEAQ (reference sequence). CDR3 amino acids: CASSLGGINQPQHF. In DNA, the CDR3 is TGTGCCAGCAGCTTAGGTGGAATCAATCAGCCCCAGCATTTT.

Only one count was recorded for this clone. The chain couples TRBV30 to TRBJ2-4, with D tentatively TRBD2 (5 bases). CDR3 size: 12 residues. The V gene lost 2 bases and the J gene lost 9 bases, with 11 bases spanning the gap. Germline CDR1 is GTSNPN and CDR2 is SVGIG (reference sequence). CDR3 DNA sequence: TGTGCCTGGAGTTTGCGGGCGGGCATTCAGTACTTC. Translation gives CAWSLRAGIQYF.

The V call is TRBV5-5, the J call TRBJ2-7, with D perhaps being TRBD1 or TRBD2 (5 bases each). The germline V gene has CDR1 SGHKS and CDR2 YYEKEE (reference sequence). The CDR3 consists of 15 residues. V was pared by 0 bases and J by 6 bases, with 16 bases between. CDR3 sequence (DNA): TGTGCCAGCAGCTTGGCCCTCGGCCGGGGCTCCGAGCAGTACTTC. Its protein is CASSLALGRGSEQYF.

The chain carries TRBV27 and TRBJ1-2; D ambiguous. The germline V gene has CDR1 MNHEY and CDR2 SMNVEV (reference sequence). V shed 7 bases and J shed 6 bases, with 9 bases lying between them. This CDR3 region has 11 residues. CDR3 sequence: CASISPHGYTF. CDR3 coding DNA: TGTGCCAGCATTTCTCCTCATGGCTACACCTTC.

The gene calls are TRBV5-1 and TRBJ1-1, with D tentatively TRBD1 (5 bases). The CDR3 runs 15 residues. Between the trimmed V and J ends, which lost 4 bases and 0 bases, there was a span of 13 bases. CDR1 SGHRS and CDR2 YFSETQ come from the germline V gene. The CDR3 is CASSPMAGMNTEAFF. CDR3 bases: TGCGCCAGCAGCCCCATGGCAGGGATGAACACTGAAGCTTTCTTT.

The V call is TRBV6-1, the J call TRBJ2-1; D gene unclear. V dropped 8 bases and J dropped 5 bases, with 4 bases sitting between them. Germline loops: CDR1 MNHNS, CDR2 SASEGT. The CDR3 sequence is 10 residues long. CDR3 DNA: TGTGCCAGCGGAAACAATGAGCAGTTCTTC. This codes for CASGNNEQFF.

The J gene is TRBJ1-4, the V gene TRBV11-2; D may be TRBD1 (6 bases). The CDR3 is made up of 14 amino acids. Trimming took off 2 bases at V and 7 bases at J, with 11 bases between the two ends. Germline V gives CDR1 SGHAT, CDR2 FQNNGV. CDR3 DNA: TGTGCCAGCAGCTTATGGGACAAAACTGAAAAACTGTTTTTT. It codes for CASSLWDKTEKLFF.

V and J are TRBV28 and TRBJ2-7, with TRBD2 as a possible D gene (6 bases). From germline, CDR1 is MDHEN and CDR2 SYDVKM. The CDR3 runs 15 residues. The V and J ends lost 1 base and 8 bases respectively, with 18 bases between them. CDR3 nucleotide sequence: TGTGCCAGCAGTTTATTCCCCGTGGAGGGTATGAAGCAGTACTTC. Translating it yields CASSLFPVEGMKQYF. The whole variable domain, filled in from reference TRBV28 and TRBJ2-7, reads DVKVTQSSRYLVKRTGEKVFLECVQDMDHENMFWYRQDPGLGLRLIYFSYDVKMKEKGDIPEGYSVSREKKERFSLILESASTNQTSMYLCASSLFPVEGMKQYFGPGTRLTVT.

This chain uses TRBV19 with TRBJ1-5, with a tentative D call TRBD1 (6 bases). The CDR3 totals 17 residues. The germline CDR1 and CDR2 sequences are LNHDA and SQIVND (reference sequence). Trimming cost V 0 bases and J 5 bases, with 17 bases left between them. Here the CDR3 DNA reads TGTGCCAGTAGTATAGATCCCGGGGGGCTGGTGGATCAGCCCCAGCATTTT. It encodes CASSIDPGGLVDQPQHF.

Turning to this clone: This CDR3 is also generated by other DNA sequences in the sample. The rearrangement joins TRBV27 to TRBJ1-5; 11 nucleotides agree with TRBD1. Germline V gives CDR1 MNHEY, CDR2 SMNVEV (reference sequence). V lost 5 bases and J lost 4; bases outside the gene matches: 4. This CDR3 comprises 15 residues. The CDR3 DNA reads as TGTGCCAGCAGTATCGGGACAGGGGGAAATCAGCCCCAGCATTTT. It encodes CASSIGTGGNQPQHF.

V gene TRBV30 combines with J gene TRBJ1-1; D is unresolved. V was shortened by 0 bases and J by 1 base, with 9 bases between the two germline ends. Germline values: CDR1 GTSNPN, CDR2 SVGIG (reference sequence). The CDR3 is 14 residues long. The CDR3 DNA reads as TGTGCCTGGAGTGTCCCCGTGTGGAACACTGAAGCTTTCTTT. It specifies CAWSVPVWNTEAFF.

The chain couples TRBV27 to TRBJ2-1; D is undetermined. Trimming removed 7 bases from V and 7 bases from J, with 14 bases in between. The CDR3 spans 13 residues. Germline CDR1 reads MNHEY; CDR2 reads SMNVEV (reference sequence). The CDR3, as DNA: TGTGCCAGCATGGGTAGGAACTCAAATGAGCAGTTCTTC. Its protein product is CASMGRNSNEQFF.

This rearrangement joins TRBV6-5 to TRBJ2-4; 8 positions agree with TRBD2. V shed 6 bases and J 9 bases; nucleotides not matched to a gene: 10. The CDR3 is 14 residues long. Germline V gene data show CDR1 as MNHEY and CDR2 as SVGAGI. The CDR3 DNA follows: TGTGCCAGCAGCCCGGGACTAGAAGTACTCATTCAGTACTTC. It yields the protein CASSPGLEVLIQYF.

The J gene is TRBJ2-2, the V gene TRBV28; D is undetermined. The CDR3 extends over 14 amino acids. Germline V CDR1 and CDR2: MDHEN, SYDVKM. Trimming pared 4 bases from V and 7 bases from J, leaving 13 bases between. The CDR3 loop reads CASSSRNTIGELFF. In nucleotides, the CDR3 is TGTGCCAGCAGTTCGCGAAACACTATCGGGGAGCTGTTTTTT.

V is TRBV28 and J is TRBJ2-1; 11 nucleotides match TRBD1. This CDR3 spans 15 amino acids. V dropped 7 bases and J dropped 7; count of bases not matched to a gene: 9. Germline V gene lookup returns CDR1 MDHEN and CDR2 SYDVKM. Here the CDR3 DNA reads TGTGCCAGCACTATCCAGGACAGGGGGCCAAATGAGCAGTTCTTC. Its translation: CASTIQDRGPNEQFF.

The chain employs TRBV11-2 and TRBJ2-1, with a weak D call TRBD2 (6 bases). Deletions cut 5 bases from V and 7 bases from J, with 24 bases between. The V gene's germline CDR1 is SGHAT and CDR2 FQNNGV. The CDR3 consists of 17 residues. The CDR3 sequence: CASSVGVSGRSRNEQFF. The CDR3 region has the DNA TGTGCCAGCAGCGTTGGGGTGAGTGGGAGGAGTAGGAATGAGCAGTTCTTC. Using reference TRBV11-2 and TRBJ2-1 for the parts outside the CDR3, the full variable domain is EAGVAQSPRYKIIEKRQSVAFWCNPISGHATLYWYQQILGQGPKLLIQFQNNGVVDDSQLPKDRFSAERLKGVDSTLKIQPAKLEDSAVYLCASSVGVSGRSRNEQFFGPGTRLTVL.